This T cell receptor beta chain was retrieved from a study of beta chain features in type 1 diabetes. As for the study in general: Sorted cells, about 98,000,000 in number, were examined across all samples. Study-level points and caveats: All four CD4+ subsets from Type 1 diabetes patients carried moderately but significantly shorter TCRB CDR3s. Unsettled here was the matter of whether HLA type influences TCRB rearrangement.

Turning to this clone: Its matching antigen is unknown.

Every isolated RNA sample was fully reverse transcribed, so sequencing captured expressed TCRB transcripts. There were 3.4 million or so reads on average in the naive, central memory and regulatory T cell samples. The data were produced by immunoSEQ multiplex PCR, yet TCRdb's version contains in-frame clones alone and is incomplete. The data show about 700,000 clones, with 13% seen just once and about 0.02% held by the top ten. J gave up 3 bases and V 2 bases, and 5 bases lay outside the gene matches. The CDR3 is made up of 16 amino acids. Germline V gives CDR1 SGHNT, CDR2 YYREEE (reference sequence). CD4+ naive, central memory, regulatory and stem cell-like memory cells were sorted via CD45RO/CCR7/CD25/CD127/CD95/CD27.

The sequencing input was naive CD4+ T cells from blood. This TCR was recovered from a man younger than 35 with type 1 diabetes. The chain carries TRBV5-4 and TRBJ2-3, with 11 bases identical to TRBD2. In DNA form, the CDR3 reads TGTGCCAGCAGCTTTCAACTAGCGGGGGCGACAGATACGCAGTATTTT. It encodes CASSFQLAGATDTQYF.